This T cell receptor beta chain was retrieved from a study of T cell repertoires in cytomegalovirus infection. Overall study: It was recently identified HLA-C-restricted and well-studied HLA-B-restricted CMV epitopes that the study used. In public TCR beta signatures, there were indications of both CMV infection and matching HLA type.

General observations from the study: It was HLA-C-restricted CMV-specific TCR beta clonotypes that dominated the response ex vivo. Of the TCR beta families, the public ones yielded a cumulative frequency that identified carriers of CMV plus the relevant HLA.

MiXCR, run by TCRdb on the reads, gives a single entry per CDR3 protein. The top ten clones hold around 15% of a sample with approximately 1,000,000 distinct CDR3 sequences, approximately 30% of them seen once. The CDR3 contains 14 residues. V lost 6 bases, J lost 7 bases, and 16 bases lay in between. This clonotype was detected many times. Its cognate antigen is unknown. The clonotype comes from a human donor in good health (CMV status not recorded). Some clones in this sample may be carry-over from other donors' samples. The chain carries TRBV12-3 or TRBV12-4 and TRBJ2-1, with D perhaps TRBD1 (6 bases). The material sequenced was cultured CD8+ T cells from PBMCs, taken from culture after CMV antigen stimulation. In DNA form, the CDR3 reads TGTGCCAGCAGGCCCCGGGACAAAGGAAATGAGCAGTTCTTC. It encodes CASRPRDKGNEQFF.